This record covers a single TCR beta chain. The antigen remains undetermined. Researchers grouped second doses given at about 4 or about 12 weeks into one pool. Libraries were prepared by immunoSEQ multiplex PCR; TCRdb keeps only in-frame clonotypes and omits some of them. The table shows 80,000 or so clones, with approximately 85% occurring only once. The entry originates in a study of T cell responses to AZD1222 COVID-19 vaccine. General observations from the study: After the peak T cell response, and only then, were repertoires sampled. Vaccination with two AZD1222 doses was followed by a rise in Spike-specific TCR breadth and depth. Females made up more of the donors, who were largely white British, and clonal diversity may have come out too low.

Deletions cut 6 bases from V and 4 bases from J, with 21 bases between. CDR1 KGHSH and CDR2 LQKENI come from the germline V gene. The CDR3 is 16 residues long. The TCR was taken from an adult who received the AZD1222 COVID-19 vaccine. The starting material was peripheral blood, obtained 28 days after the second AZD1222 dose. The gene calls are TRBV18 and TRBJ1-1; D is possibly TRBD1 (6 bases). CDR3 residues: CASSPAGRRGGTEAFF. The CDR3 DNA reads TGTGCCAGCTCGCCAGCTGGGCGAAGAGGGGGCACTGAAGCTTTCTTT.